Following are 11 T cell receptor beta chains from one sample sequenced in a study of OX40 agonist ivuxolimab in advanced cancers. Method: immunoSEQ multiplex PCR; TCRdb's copy keeps in-frame clones and lacks some. The sample has some 74,000 clones; about 91% are singletons. The input for sequencing was CD4+ or CD8+ T cells sorted from blood, taken in a trial of the OX40 agonist ivuxolimab. Every receptor here comes from an adult with an advanced solid tumor such as melanoma, head and neck, liver or kidney cancer.

The rearrangement joins TRBV5-4 to TRBJ1-5; TRBD1 agrees at 7 bases. CDR3 length: 14 amino acids. The V gene end was trimmed by 4 bases and the J gene end by 3 bases; junction bases not matched to a gene: 4. CDR1 is SGHNT and CDR2 is YYREEE in the germline V gene (reference sequence). The CDR3 DNA follows: TGTGCCAGCAGCGGCGGGACAGACAATCAGCCCCAGCATTTT. Amino acids: CASSGGTDNQPQHF.

This chain uses TRBV19 with TRBJ2-2; tentative D call: TRBD2 (7 bases). The V gene lost 7 bases and the J gene lost 1 base, with 19 bases spanning the gap. CDR3 length equals 17 residues. Germline lookup yields CDR1 LNHDA and CDR2 SQIVND (reference sequence). The CDR3 protein is CASKEGGGPVNTGELFF. The CDR3 coding sequence is TGTGCCAGTAAGGAAGGGGGAGGGCCAGTGAACACCGGGGAGCTGTTTTTT.

The chain links TRBV29-1 to TRBJ2-3, with TRBD1 matching over 7 bases. CDR1 and CDR2 from the germline V gene are SQVTM and ANQGSEA. The CDR3 sequence is 13 residues long. V shed 3 bases, J shed 2 bases, and the junction held 2 bases outside the gene matches. CDR3 sequence reads: CSVEGQSTDTQYF. DNA for the CDR3: TGCAGCGTTGAGGGACAGTCCACAGATACGCAGTATTTT.

The chain couples TRBV27 to TRBJ1-2; the D gene is possibly TRBD1 (6 bases). This CDR3 has 15 residues. The germline V gene has CDR1 MNHEY and CDR2 SMNVEV (reference sequence). Trimming stripped 3 bases from V and 4 bases from J, with 15 bases between. The CDR3 bases are TGTGCCAGCAGTTTGTTTGGGGGCGCAGGCTATGGCTACACCTTC. Encoded protein: CASSLFGGAGYGYTF.

This clone was counted once. The chain couples TRBV7-6 to TRBJ1-1; D not resolved. V shed 5 bases and J shed 0 bases, with 7 bases lying between them. The V gene's germline CDR1 is SGHVS and CDR2 FNYEAQ. This CDR3 has 13 amino acids. The CDR3 is CASSTGLNTEAFF. In nucleotides, the CDR3 is TGTGCCAGCAGCACGGGCCTGAACACTGAAGCTTTCTTT.

The chain employs TRBV11-3 and TRBJ2-3; 7 nucleotides agree with TRBD1. CDR3 length equals 16 residues. V lost 3 bases to trimming and J lost 4 bases; unmatched junction nucleotides: 10. The V gene's germline CDR1 is SGHNT and CDR2 YENEEA. The CDR3 DNA reads as TGTGCCAGCAGCTTGGGACAGACGCTCGGAGCAGATACGCAGTATTTT. This encodes CASSLGQTLGADTQYF.

The chain joins TRBV4-1 to TRBJ2-7; D perhaps matches TRBD1 (6 bases). The V gene's germline CDR1 is MGHRA and CDR2 YSYEKL. V gave up 4 bases and J gave up 0 bases, with 7 bases separating them. The CDR3 runs 13 residues. The CDR3 loop reads CASSRDTSYEQYF. CDR3 in DNA: TGCGCCAGCAGCCGGGACACCTCCTACGAGCAGTACTTC.

This chain connects TRBV30 to TRBJ2-5; D not resolved. Deletions cut 4 bases from V and 4 bases from J, with 4 bases between. CDR1 is GTSNPN and CDR2 is SVGIG in the germline V gene (reference sequence). The CDR3 has 10 amino acids. The CDR3 nucleotides are TGTGCCTGGATGAGAGAGACCCAGTACTTC. Residues: CAWMRETQYF. The full variable domain, its missing parts supplied by reference TRBV30 and TRBJ2-5, is SQTIHQWPATLVQPVGSPLSLECTVEGTSNPNLYWYRQAAGRGLQLLFYSVGIGQISSEVPQNLSASRPQDRQFILSSKKLLLSDSGFYLCAWMRETQYFGPGTRLLVL.

The gene calls are TRBV5-8 and TRBJ1-4; D possibly corresponds to TRBD1 (6 bases). CDR3 size: 16 residues. V dropped 4 bases and J dropped 3 bases, with 16 bases sitting between them. In germline, CDR1 is SGHTS, CDR2 YDEGEE. CDR3 in amino acids: CASSRGREGPNEKLFF. DNA for the CDR3: TGTGCCAGCAGCAGGGGGAGAGAGGGACCTAATGAAAAACTGTTTTTT. The full variable domain, completed using reference TRBV5-8 and TRBJ1-4, is EAGVTQSPTHLIKTRGQQATLRCSPISGHTSVYWYQQALGLGLQFLLWYDEGEERNRGNFPPRFSGRQFPNYSSELNVNALELEDSALYLCASSRGREGPNEKLFFGSGTQLSVL.

Points on this clone: Mismatch with germline at one junction end may stem from a read error. V and J are TRBV19 and TRBJ1-1, with D perhaps matching TRBD1 (6 bases). The CDR3 covers 15 residues. Germline values: CDR1 LNHDA, CDR2 SQIVND (reference sequence). CDR3 bases: TGTGCCAGTAGTCTAGACAGGTCGATAGACACTGAAGCTTTCTTT. Encoded protein: CASSLDRSIDTEAFF.

This chain links TRBV6-5 with TRBJ2-5; 7 bases map to TRBD1. Germline CDR1 is MNHEY and CDR2 is SVGAGI. This CDR3 spans 14 amino acids. Trimming cost V 8 bases and J 0 bases; bases outside gene matches: 6. CDR3 amino acids: CASRKGQYQETQYF. Here the CDR3 DNA reads TGTGCCAGCCGGAAGGGACAGTACCAAGAGACCCAGTACTTC.